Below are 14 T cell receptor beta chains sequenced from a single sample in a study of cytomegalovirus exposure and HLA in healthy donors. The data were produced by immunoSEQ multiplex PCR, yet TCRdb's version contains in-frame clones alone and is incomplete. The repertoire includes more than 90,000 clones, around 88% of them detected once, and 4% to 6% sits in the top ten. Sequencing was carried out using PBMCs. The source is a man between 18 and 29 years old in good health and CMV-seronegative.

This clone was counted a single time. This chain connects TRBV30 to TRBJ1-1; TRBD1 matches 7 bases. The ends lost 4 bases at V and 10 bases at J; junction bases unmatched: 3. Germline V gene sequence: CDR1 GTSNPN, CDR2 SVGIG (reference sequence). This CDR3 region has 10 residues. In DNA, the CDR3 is TGTGCCTGGATCCAGGGGGTAGCTTTCTTT. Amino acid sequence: CAWIQGVAFF.

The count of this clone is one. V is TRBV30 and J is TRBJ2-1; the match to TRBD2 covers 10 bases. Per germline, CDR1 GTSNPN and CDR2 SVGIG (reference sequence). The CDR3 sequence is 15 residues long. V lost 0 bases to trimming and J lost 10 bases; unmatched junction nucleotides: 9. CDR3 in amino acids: CAWSVRSSGGSEQFF. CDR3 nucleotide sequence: TGTGCCTGGAGTGTACGGTCTAGCGGGGGATCCGAGCAGTTCTTC.

The CDR3 DNA sequence: TGTGCCAGCAGTTACCTCAAGGGGTCTGGAAACACCATATATTTT. This encodes CASSYLKGSGNTIYF. The rearrangement uses TRBV6-5 and TRBJ1-3, with D maybe TRBD1 (5 bases). The CDR3 extends over 15 amino acids. V lost 2 bases and J 1 base, leaving 9 bases between the germline ends. Germline V CDR1 and CDR2: MNHEY, SVGAGI.

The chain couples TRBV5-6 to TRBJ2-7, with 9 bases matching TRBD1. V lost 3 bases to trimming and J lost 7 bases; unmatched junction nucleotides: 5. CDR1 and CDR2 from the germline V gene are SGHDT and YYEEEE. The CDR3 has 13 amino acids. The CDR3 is CASSSGTGREQYF. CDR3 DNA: TGTGCCAGCAGCTCCGGGACAGGGAGGGAGCAGTACTTC.

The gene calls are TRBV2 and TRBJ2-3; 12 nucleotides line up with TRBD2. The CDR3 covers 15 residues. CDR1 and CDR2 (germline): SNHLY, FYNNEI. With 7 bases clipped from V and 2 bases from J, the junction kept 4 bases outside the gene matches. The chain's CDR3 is CASTGLAGFTDTQYF. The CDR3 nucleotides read TGTGCCAGCACCGGACTAGCGGGGTTCACAGATACGCAGTATTTT.

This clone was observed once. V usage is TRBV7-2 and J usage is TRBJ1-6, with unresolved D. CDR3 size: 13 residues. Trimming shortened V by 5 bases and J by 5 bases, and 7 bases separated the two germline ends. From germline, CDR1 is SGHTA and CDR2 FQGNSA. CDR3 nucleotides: TGTGCCAGCAGCCGGTTCAATAATTCACCCCTCCACTTT. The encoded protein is CASSRFNNSPLHF.

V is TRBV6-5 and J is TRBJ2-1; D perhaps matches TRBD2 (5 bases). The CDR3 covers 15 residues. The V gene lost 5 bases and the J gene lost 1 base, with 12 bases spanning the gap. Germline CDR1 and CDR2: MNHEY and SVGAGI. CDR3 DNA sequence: TGTGCCAGCAGTCGAAGCGGAGGTTCCTACAATGAGCAGTTCTTC. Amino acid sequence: CASSRSGGSYNEQFF.

CDR3 coding DNA: TGTGCCAGCAGTGATCGGGGGAACTCTGGAAACACCATATATTTT. This translates into CASSDRGNSGNTIYF. The rearrangement uses TRBV2 and TRBJ1-3, with D tentatively TRBD1 (5 bases). Germline V gives CDR1 SNHLY, CDR2 FYNNEI. V was shortened by 3 bases and J by 0 bases, with 9 bases between the two germline ends. The CDR3 is made up of 15 amino acids. Filled out from reference TRBV2 and TRBJ1-3, the complete variable domain reads EPEVTQTPSHQVTQMGQEVILRCVPISNHLYFYWYRQILGQKVEFLVSFYNNEISEKSEIFDDQFSVERPDGSNFTLKIRSTKLEDSAMYFCASSDRGNSGNTIYFGEGSWLTVV.

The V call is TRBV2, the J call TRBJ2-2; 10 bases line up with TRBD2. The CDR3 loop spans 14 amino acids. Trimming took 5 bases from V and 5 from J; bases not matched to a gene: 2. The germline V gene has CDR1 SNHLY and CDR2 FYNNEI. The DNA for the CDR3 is TGTGCCAGCAGTATTAGCGGGGGGACCGGGGAGCTGTTTTTT. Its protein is CASSISGGTGELFF.

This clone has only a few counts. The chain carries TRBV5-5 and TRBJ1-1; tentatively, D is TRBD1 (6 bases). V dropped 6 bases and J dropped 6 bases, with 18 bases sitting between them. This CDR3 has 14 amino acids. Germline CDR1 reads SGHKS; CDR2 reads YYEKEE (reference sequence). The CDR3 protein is CASTTGSGFAEAFF. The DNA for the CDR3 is TGTGCCAGCACAACAGGGTCGGGGTTCGCTGAAGCTTTCTTT.

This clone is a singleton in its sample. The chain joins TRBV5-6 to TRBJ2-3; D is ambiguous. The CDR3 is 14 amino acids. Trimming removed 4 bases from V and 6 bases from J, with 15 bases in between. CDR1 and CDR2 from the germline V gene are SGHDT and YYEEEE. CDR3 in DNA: TGTGCCAGCAGCACGGCGGTAGGCTTGGATACGCAGTATTTT. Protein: CASSTAVGLDTQYF. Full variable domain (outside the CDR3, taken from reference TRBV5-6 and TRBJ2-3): DAGVTQSPTHLIKTRGQQVTLRCSPKSGHDTVSWYQQALGQGPQFIFQYYEEEERQRGNFPDRFSGHQFPNYSSELNVNALLLGDSALYLCASSTAVGLDTQYFGPGTRLTVL.

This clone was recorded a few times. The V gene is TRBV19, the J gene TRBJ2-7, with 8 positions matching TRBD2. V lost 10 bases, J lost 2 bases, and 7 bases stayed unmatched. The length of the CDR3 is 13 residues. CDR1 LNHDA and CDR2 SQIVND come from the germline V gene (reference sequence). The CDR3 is CATEDSGTYEQYF. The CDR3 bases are TGTGCCACCGAAGATAGCGGGACCTACGAGCAGTACTTC.

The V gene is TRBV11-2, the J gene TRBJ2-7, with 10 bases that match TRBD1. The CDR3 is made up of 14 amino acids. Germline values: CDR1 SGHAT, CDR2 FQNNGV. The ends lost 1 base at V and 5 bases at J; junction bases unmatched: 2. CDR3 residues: CASSLVGQGNEQYF. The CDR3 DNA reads TGTGCCAGCAGCTTAGTGGGACAGGGGAACGAGCAGTACTTC.

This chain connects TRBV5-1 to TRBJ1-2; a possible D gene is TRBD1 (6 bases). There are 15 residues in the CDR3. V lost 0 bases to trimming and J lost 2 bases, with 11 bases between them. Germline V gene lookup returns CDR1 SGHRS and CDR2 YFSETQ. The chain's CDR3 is CASSLELTGNYGYTF. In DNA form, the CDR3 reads TGCGCCAGCAGCTTGGAACTCACAGGGAACTATGGCTACACCTTC.